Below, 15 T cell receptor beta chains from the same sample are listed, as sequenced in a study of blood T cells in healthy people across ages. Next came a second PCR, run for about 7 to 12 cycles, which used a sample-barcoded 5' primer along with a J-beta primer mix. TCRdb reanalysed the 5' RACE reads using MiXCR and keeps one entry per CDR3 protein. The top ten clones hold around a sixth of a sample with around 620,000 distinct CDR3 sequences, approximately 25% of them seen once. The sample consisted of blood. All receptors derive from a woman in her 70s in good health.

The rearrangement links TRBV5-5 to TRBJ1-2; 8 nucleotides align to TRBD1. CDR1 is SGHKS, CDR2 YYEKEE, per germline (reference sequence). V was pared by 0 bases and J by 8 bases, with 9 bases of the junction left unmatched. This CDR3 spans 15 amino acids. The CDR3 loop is CASSLDLQGARGYTF. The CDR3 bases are TGTGCCAGCAGCTTGGACTTGCAGGGGGCTAGGGGCTACACCTTC.

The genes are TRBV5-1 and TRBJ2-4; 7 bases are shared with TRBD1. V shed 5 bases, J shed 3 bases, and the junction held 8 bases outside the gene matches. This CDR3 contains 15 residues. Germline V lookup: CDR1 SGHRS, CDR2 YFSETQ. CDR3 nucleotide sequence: TGCGCCAGCAGACCTTTAGGGACAGACAAAAACATTCAGTACTTC. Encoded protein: CASRPLGTDKNIQYF.

CDR3: CASSPGPTYGYTF. The CDR3 DNA sequence: TGTGCCAGCAGCCCAGGACCGACCTATGGCTACACCTTC. The V and J genes are TRBV11-2 and TRBJ1-2; D is unclear. This CDR3 contains 13 residues. Per the germline V gene, CDR1 is SGHAT and CDR2 is FQNNGV. The V and J ends lost 5 bases and 4 bases respectively, with 11 bases between them.

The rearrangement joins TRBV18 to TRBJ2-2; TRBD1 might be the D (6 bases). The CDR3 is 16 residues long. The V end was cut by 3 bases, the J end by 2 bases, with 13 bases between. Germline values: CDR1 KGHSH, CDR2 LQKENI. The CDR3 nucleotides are TGTGCCAGCTCACCGAGGTCACAGGGAAACACCGGGGAGCTGTTTTTT. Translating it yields CASSPRSQGNTGELFF. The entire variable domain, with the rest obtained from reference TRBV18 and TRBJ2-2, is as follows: NAGVMQNPRHLVRRRGQEARLRCSPMKGHSHVYWYRQLPEEGLKFMVYLQKENIIDESGMPKERFSAEFPKEGPSILRIQQVVRGDSAAYFCASSPRSQGNTGELFFGEGSRLTVL.

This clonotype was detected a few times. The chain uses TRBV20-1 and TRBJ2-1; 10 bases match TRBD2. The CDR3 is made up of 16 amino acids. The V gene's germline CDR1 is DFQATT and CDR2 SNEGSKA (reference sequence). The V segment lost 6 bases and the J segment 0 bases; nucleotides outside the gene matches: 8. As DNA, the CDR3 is TGCAGTGCCACGCCAGGACTAGCGGCCTCCTACAATGAGCAGTTCTTC. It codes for CSATPGLAASYNEQFF.

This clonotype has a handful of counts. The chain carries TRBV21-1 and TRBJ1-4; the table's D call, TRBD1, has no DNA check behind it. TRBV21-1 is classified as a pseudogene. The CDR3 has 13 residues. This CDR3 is CAGSAYRGGKLFF. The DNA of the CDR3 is TGTGCCGGCAGCGCCTACAGGGGGGGGAAACTGTTTTTT.

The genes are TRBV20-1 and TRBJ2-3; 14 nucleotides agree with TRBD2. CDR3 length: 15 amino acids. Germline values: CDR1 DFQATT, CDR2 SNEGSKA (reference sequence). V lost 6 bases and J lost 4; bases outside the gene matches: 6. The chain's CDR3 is CSAPSGLAGADTQYF. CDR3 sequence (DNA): TGCAGTGCCCCATCGGGACTAGCGGGAGCAGATACGCAGTATTTT.

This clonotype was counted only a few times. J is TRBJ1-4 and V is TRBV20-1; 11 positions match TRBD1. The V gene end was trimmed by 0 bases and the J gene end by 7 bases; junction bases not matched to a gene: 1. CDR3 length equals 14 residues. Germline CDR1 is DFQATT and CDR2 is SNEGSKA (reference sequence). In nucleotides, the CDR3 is TGCAGTGCTAGAGAGGGACAGGGGGGTGAAAAACTGTTTTTT. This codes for CSAREGQGGEKLFF.

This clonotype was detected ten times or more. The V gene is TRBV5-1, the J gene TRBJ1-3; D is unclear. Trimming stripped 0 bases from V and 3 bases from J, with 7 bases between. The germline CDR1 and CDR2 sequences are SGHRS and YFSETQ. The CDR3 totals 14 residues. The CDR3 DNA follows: TGCGCCAGCAGCTTGGTGGGCGGTGGAAACACCATATATTTT. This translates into CASSLVGGGNTIYF.

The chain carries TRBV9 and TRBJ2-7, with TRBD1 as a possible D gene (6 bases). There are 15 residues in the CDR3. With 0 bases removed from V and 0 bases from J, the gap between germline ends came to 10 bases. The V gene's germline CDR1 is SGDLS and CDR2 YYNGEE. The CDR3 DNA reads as TGTGCCAGCAGCGTAGCCGGACAGCCCTCCTACGAGCAGTACTTC. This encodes CASSVAGQPSYEQYF.

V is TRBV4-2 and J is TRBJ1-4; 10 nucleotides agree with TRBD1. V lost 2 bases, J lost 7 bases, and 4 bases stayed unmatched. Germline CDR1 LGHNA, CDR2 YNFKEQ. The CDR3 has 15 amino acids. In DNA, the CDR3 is TGTGCCAGCAGCCAAACGGGACAGGGGAGTGAAAAACTGTTTTTT. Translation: CASSQTGQGSEKLFF.

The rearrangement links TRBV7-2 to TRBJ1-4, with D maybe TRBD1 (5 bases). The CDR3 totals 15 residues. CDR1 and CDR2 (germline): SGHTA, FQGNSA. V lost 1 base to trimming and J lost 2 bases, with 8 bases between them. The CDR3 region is CASSLVDSTNEKLFF. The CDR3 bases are TGTGCCAGCAGCTTAGTCGACAGTACTAATGAAAAACTGTTTTTT. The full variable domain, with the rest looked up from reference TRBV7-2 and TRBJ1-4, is GAGVSQSPSNKVTEKGKDVELRCDPISGHTALYWYRQSLGQGLEFLIYFQGNSAPDKSGLPSDRFSAERTGGSVSTLTIQRTQQEDSAVYLCASSLVDSTNEKLFFGSGTQLSVL.

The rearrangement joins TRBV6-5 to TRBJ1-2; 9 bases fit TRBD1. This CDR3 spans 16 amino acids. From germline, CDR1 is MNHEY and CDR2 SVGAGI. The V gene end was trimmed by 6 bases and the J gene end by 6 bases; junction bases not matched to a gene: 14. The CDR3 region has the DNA TGTGCCAGCAGCCCACCACCGGGACAGGGTCCAAATGGCTACACCTTC. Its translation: CASSPPPGQGPNGYTF.

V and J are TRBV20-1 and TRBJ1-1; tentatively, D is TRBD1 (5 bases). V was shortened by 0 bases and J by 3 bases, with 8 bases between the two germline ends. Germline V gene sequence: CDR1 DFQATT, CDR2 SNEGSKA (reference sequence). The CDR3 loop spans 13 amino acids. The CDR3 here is CSARERGDTEAFF. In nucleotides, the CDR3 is TGCAGTGCTAGAGAACGGGGGGACACTGAAGCTTTCTTT.

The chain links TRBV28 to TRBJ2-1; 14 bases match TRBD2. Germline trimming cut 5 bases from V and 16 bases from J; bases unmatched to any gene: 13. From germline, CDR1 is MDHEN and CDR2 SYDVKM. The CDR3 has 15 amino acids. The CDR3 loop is CASSTRRGTSGGGFF. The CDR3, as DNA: TGTGCCAGCAGTACTAGACGGGGGACTAGCGGGGGAGGTTTCTTC.